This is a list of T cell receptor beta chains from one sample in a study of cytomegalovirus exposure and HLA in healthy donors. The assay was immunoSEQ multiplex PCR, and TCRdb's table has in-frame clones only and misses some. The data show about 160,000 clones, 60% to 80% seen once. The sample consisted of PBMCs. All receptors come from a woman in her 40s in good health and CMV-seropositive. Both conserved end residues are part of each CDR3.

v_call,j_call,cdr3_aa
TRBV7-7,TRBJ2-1,CASSRTSGPYNEQLF
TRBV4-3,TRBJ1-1,CASSPQIPGSSGTEAFF
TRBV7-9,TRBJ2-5,CASSGGWETQYF
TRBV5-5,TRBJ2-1,CASSSLKLAGGGISYNEQFF
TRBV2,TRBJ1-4,CASSDGQGAYEKLFF
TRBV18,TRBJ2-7,CASSPPGLLDEQYF
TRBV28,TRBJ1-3,CASSRTGGAGNTIYF
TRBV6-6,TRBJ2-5,CASSYEETQYF
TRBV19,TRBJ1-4,CASSSQGGDEKLFF
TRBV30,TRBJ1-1,CAWGQGNTEAFF
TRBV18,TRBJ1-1,CASSPRVVDTEAFF
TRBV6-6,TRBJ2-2,CASSPSGGASGGELFF
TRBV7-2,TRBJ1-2,CASSLDYIPLRGYTF
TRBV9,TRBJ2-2,CASSVGTSGTGELFF
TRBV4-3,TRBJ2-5,CASSRDRGETQYF
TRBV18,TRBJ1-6,CASSPLGQGDINSPLHF
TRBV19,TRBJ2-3,CASSGGSTDTQYF
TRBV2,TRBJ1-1,CASSVEVAGEAFF
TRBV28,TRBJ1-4,CASNQGADEKLFF
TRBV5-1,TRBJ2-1,CASSLVSGPSQGEQFF
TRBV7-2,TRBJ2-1,CASSLYTLAGGIYNEQFF
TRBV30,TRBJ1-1,CAWSPREPEAFF
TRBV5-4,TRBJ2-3,CASSLHRGDTDTQYF
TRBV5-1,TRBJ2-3,CASSRAGESTDTQYF
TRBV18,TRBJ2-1,CASGTSGGANYNEQFF
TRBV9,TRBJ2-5,CASSVGASGSGGQETQYF
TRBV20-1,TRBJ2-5,CSARVQETQYF
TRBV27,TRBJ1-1,CASSWTDSNTEAFF